The clone carrying this TCR beta chain came up a few times. Antigen: not known. The V gene's germline CDR1 is LGHDT and CDR2 YNNKEL (reference sequence). Trimming removed 2 bases from V and 7 bases from J, with 9 bases in between. The CDR3 extends over 12 amino acids. Orbital computed tomography and thyroid ultrasound, along with TRAb, serum thyroxine and clinical symptoms, underpinned diagnosis. These data come from a study of Graves' ophthalmopathy and Graves' hyperthyroidism. About the research overall: Stable hyperthyroidism denotes an absence of ophthalmopathy throughout 18 months of follow-up. Study results and caveats: Clonotypes were expanded in thyroid at above 0.001 frequency, and most also appeared in blood. The model's prediction of ophthalmopathy progression had 70.59% sensitivity and 72% to 85% specificity.

Amplified TCR beta CDR3 regions were obtained using RNA transcripts as template. HTBI primers were used in a first-round RT-PCR, which preceded a second-round multiplex PCR. Each CDR3 protein gets one entry after TCRdb re-called the multiplex PCR reads with MiXCR. Among 450,000 to 600,000 distinct CDR3 sequences listed, roughly 39% were seen once. This TCR came from an adult man with Graves' hyperthyroidism. Source material: peripheral blood or thyroid tissue (not recorded which). The V call is TRBV3-1, the J call TRBJ2-7; D remains ambiguous. The CDR3 DNA follows: TGTGCCAGCAGCCAATTTCTCTCAGAGCAGTACTTC. It is translated as CASSQFLSEQYF.